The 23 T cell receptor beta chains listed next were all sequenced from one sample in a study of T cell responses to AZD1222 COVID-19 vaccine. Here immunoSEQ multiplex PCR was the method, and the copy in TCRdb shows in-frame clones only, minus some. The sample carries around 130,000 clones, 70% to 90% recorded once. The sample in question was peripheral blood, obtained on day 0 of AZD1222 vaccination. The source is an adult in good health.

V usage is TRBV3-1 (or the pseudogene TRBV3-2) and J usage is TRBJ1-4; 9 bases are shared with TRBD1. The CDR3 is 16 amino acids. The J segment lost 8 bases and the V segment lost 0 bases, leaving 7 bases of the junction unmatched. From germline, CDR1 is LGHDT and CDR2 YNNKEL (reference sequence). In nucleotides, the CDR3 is TGTGCCAGCAGCCAAGATCTTCTGGGACAGGGAGAAAAACTGTTTTTT. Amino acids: CASSQDLLGQGEKLFF.

For the CDR3, the DNA is TGCGCCAGCAGCTTGGGACTCGGGGTAGTTTCAGAGACCCAGTACTTC. Protein: CASSLGLGVVSETQYF. The chain links TRBV5-1 to TRBJ2-5; D perhaps matches TRBD2 (5 bases). V lost 0 bases and J 4 bases, leaving 16 bases between the germline ends. This CDR3 comprises 16 residues. CDR1 SGHRS and CDR2 YFSETQ come from the germline V gene.

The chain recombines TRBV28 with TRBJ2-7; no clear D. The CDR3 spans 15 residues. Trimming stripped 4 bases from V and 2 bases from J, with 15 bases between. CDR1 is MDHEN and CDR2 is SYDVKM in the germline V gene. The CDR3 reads CASSSTAHLTYEQYF. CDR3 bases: TGTGCCAGCAGTTCGACGGCCCACCTTACCTACGAGCAGTACTTC.

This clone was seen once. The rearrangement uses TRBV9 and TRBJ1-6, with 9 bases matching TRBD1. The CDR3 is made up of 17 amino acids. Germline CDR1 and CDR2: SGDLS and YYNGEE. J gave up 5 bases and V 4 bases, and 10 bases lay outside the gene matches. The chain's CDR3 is CASSPYRGPGNNSPLHF. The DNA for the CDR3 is TGTGCCAGCAGCCCATACAGGGGGCCGGGAAATAATTCACCCCTCCACTTT.

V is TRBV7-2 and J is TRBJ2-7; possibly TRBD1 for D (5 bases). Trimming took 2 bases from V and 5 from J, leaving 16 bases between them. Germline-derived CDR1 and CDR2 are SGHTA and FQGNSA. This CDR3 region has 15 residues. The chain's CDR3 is CASSLRTNDLHEQYF. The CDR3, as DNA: TGTGCCAGCAGCTTACGGACAAACGACCTCCACGAGCAGTACTTC.

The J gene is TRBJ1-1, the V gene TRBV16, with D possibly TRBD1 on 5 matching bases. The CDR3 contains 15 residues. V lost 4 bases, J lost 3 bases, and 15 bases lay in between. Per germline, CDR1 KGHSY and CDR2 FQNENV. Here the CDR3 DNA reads TGTGCCAGCAGCCGGGGAACAGGACTGCACACTGAAGCTTTCTTT. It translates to CASSRGTGLHTEAFF.

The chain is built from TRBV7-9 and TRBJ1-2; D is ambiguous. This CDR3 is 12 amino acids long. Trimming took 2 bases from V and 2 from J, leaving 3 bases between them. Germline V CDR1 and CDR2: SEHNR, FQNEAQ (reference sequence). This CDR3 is CASSLNNYGYTF. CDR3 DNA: TGTGCCAGCAGCTTAAACAACTATGGCTACACCTTC. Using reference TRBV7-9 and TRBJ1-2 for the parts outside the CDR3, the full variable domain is DTGVSQNPRHKITKRGQNVTFRCDPISEHNRLYWYRQTLGQGPEFLTYFQNEAQLEKSRLLSDRFSAERPKGSFSTLEIQRTEQGDSAMYLCASSLNNYGYTFGSGTRLTVV.

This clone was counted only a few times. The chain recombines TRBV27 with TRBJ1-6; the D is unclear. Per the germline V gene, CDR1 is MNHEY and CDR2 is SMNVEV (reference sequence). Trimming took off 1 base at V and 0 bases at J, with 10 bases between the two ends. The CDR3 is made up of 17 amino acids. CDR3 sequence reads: CASSLWATSSYNSPLHF. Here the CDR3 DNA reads TGTGCCAGCAGTTTATGGGCCACAAGCTCCTATAATTCACCCCTCCACTTT.

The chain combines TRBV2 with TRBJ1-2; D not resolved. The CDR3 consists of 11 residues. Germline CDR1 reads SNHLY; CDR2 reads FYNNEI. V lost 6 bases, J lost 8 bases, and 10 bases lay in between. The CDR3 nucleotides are TGTGCCAGCAGGGACTCTCGGGGCTACACCTTC. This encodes CASRDSRGYTF.

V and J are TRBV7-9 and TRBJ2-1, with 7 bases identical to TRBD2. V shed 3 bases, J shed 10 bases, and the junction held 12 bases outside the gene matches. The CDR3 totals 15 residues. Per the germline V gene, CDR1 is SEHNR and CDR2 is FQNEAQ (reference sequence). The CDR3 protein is CASSFLAGPGYEQFF. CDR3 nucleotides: TGTGCCAGCAGCTTTTTAGCGGGCCCAGGCTACGAGCAGTTCTTC.

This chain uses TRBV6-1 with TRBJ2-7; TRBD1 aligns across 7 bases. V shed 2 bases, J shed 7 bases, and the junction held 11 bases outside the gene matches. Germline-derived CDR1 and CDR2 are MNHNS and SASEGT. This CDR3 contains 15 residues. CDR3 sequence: CASSESGRGPREQYF. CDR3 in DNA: TGTGCCAGCAGTGAATCGGGAAGGGGGCCCCGGGAGCAGTACTTC.

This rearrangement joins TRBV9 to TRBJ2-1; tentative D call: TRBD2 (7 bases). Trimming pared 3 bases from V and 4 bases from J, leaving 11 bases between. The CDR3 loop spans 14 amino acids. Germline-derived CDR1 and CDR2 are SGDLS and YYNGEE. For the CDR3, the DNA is TGTGCCAGCAGCGACGGGGGGCTTTACAATGAGCAGTTCTTC. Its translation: CASSDGGLYNEQFF.

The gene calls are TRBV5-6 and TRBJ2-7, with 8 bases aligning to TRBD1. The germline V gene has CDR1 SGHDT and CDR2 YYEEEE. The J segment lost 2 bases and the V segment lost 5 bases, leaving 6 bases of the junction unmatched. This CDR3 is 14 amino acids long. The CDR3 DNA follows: TGTGCCAGCAGTACAGGGGGGCTTACCTACGAGCAGTACTTC. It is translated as CASSTGGLTYEQYF. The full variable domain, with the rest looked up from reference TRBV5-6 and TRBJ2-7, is DAGVTQSPTHLIKTRGQQVTLRCSPKSGHDTVSWYQQALGQGPQFIFQYYEEEERQRGNFPDRFSGHQFPNYSSELNVNALLLGDSALYLCASSTGGLTYEQYFGPGTRLTVT.

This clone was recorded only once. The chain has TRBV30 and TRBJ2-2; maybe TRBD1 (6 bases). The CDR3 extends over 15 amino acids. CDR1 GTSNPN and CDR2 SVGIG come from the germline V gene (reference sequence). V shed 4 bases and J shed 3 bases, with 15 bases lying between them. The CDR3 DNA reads TGTGCCTGGAAAGGGGGTAGGGATGACACCGGGGAGCTGTTTTTT. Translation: CAWKGGRDDTGELFF.

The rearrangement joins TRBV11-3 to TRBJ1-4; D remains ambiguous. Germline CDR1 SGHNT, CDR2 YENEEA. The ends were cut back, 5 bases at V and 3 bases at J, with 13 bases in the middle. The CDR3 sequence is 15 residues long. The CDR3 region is CASSRRGSANEKLFF. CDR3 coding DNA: TGTGCCAGCAGCCGTCGGGGTTCGGCTAATGAAAAACTGTTTTTT.

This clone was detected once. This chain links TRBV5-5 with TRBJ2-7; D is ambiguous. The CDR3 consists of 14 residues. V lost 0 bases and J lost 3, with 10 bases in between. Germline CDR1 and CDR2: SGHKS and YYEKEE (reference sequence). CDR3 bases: TGTGCCAGCAGCTTGGCAGCAGGAATCTACGAGCAGTACTTC. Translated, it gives CASSLAAGIYEQYF.

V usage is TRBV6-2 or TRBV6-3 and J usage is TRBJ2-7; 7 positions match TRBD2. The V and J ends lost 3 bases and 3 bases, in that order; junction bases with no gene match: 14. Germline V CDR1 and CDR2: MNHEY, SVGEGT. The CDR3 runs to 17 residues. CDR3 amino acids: CASSYLERLAVLYEQYF. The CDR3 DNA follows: TGTGCCAGCAGTTATTTGGAGAGGCTAGCGGTCCTCTACGAGCAGTACTTC.

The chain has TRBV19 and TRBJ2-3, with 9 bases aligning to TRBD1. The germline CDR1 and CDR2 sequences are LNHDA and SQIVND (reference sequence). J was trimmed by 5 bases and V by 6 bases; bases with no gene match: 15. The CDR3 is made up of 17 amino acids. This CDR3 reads CASSMSPGQGYGDTQYF. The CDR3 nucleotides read TGTGCCAGTAGCATGTCTCCGGGACAGGGATATGGAGATACGCAGTATTTT.

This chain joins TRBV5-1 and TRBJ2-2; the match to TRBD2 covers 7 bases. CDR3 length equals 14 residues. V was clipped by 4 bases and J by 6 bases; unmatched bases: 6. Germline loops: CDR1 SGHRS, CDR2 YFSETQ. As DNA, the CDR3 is TGCGCCAGCAGCCAAACCACTAGCGCCGGGGAGCTGTTTTTT. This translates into CASSQTTSAGELFF.

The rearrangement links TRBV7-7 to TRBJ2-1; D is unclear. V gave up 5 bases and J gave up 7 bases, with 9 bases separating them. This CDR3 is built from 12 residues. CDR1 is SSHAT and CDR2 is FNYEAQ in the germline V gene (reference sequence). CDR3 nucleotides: TGTGCCAGCAGCCCCCTGGGTAATGAGCAGTTCTTC. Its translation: CASSPLGNEQFF.

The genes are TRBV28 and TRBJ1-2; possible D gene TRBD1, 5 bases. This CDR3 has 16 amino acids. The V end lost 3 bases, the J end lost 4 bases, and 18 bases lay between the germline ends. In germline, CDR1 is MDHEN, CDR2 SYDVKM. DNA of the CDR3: TGTGCCAGCAGTTTGCCCTCTTTCCGGGGCCTCTATGGCTACACCTTC. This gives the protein CASSLPSFRGLYGYTF.

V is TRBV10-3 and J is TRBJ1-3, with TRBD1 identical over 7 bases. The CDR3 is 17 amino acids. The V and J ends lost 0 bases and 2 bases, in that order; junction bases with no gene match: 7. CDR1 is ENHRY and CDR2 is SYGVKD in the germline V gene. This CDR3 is CAISESMGQRAGNTIYF. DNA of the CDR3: TGTGCCATCAGTGAGTCAATGGGACAGCGAGCTGGAAACACCATATATTTT.

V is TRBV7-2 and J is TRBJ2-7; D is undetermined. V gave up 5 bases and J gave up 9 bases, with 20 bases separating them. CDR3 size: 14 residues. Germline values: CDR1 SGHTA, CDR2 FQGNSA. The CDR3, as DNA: TGTGCCAGCAGCCCCTCGACCGCTGGCTGGGGGCAGTACTTC. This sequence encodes CASSPSTAGWGQYF.